The clone carrying this TCR beta chain occurred a few times. Antigen unknown. Each TCR cDNA molecule carried a unique molecular identifier. Via MiXCR, TCRdb re-called the 5' RACE reads, giving one row per CDR3 protein. Among roughly 120,000 distinct CDR3 sequences, 9% to 15% were seen once, and the ten largest hold around 16%. Noted time point: blood at routine non-recurrence follow-up after resection. Sequencing of whole RNA from tumor, nontumor lung or frozen PBMC involved no sorting. This entry comes from a study of spatial heterogeneity in lung cancer. Study context: Raw reads contained each unique TCR and UMI combination more than ten times on average. Overall study results and limits: Ubiquitous expanded tumor TCRs were observed in blood more at resection than follow-up.

This clonotype originated in a male donor with early-stage non-small cell lung cancer. The specimen was PBMCs, collected at follow-up.

The CDR3 loop reads CASSRGLTAAQETQYF. For the CDR3, the DNA is TGTGCCAGCAGCCGGGGCCTTACAGCGGCGCAAGAGACCCAGTACTTC. The chain links TRBV11-2 to TRBJ2-5; the D call may be TRBD1 or TRBD2 (5 bases each). The length of the CDR3 is 16 residues. Trimming removed 5 bases from V and 2 bases from J, with 18 bases in between. Germline CDR1 reads SGHAT; CDR2 reads FQNNGV.